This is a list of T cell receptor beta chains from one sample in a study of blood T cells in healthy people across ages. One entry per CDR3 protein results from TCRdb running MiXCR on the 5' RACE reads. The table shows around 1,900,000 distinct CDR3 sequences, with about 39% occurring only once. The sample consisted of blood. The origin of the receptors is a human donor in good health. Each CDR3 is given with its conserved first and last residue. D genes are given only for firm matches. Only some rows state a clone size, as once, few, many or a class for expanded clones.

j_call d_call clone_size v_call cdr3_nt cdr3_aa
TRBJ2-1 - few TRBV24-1 TGTGCCACCAGTGACAACAGGGCTGAGCAGTTCTTC CATSDNRAEQFF
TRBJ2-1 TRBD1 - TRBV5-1 TGCGCCAGCAGCTTCGGACAGGGGGCCCGGAGTGAGCAGTTCTTC CASSFGQGARSEQFF
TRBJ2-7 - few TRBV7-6 TGTGCCAGCAGCCAAGGCACTCCTAAGGACCACGAGCAGTACTTC CASSQGTPKDHEQYF
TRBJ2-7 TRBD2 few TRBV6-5 TGTGCCAGCAGGGAAAGCGGGGGGGCGTCGTACGAGCAGTACTTC CASRESGGASYEQYF
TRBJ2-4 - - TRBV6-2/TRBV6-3 TGTGCCAGCAAAGTCAGGGATGGGGCCAAAAACATTCAGTACTTC CASKVRDGAKNIQYF
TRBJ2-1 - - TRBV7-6 TGTGCCAGCAGCCCAGGTACCCAGCCCCTCTACAATGAGCAGTTCTTC CASSPGTQPLYNEQFF
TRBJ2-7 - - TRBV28 TGTGCCAGCAACCCTGGACCATACAGCTACGAGCAGTACTTC CASNPGPYSYEQYF
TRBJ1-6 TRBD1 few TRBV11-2 TGTGCCAGCAGCCCCTGGACAGGGGCAAACGTCGGTTCACCCCTCCACTTT CASSPWTGANVGSPLHF
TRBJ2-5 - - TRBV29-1 TGCAGCGTTCGTCCCTCTTGGTACCAAGAGACCCGGTACTTC CSVRPSWYQETRYF
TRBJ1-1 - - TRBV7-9 TGTACCAGCAGCTTAGTCGGCACTGAAGCTTTCTTT CTSSLVGTEAFF
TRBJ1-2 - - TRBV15 TGTGCCACCAGCAGAGCAACAACTATCTATGGCTACACCTTC CATSRATTIYGYTF
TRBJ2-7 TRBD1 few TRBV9 TGTGCCAGCAGCGCGGGGACAGCTCCTCGTATATATGAGCAGTACTTC CASSAGTAPRIYEQYF
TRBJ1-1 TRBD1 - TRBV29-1 TGCAGCGTTGCGGGGGGACAGGGGATGAACACTGAAGCTTTCTTT CSVAGGQGMNTEAFF
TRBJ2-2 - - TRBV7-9 TGTGCCAGCAGCTCCCGCCCTTGGGGTACTACAGCGAACACCGGGGAGCTGTTTTTT CASSSRPWGTTANTGELFF
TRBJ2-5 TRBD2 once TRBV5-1 TGCGCCAGCAAACCCCTCGGGACTAGCGGGGCGGAGACCCAGTACTTC CASKPLGTSGAETQYF
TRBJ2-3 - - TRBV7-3 TGTGCCAGCAGCTTAAACGGGGCCGACACAGATACGCAGTATTTT CASSLNGADTDTQYF
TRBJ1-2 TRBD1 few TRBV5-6 TGTGCCAGCAGCGGGACAGGGTTGAACTATGGCTACACCTTC CASSGTGLNYGYTF
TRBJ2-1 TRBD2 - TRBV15 TGTGCCACCAGCCTTGGGACTAGCCGCGGTAATGAGCAGTTCTTC CATSLGTSRGNEQFF
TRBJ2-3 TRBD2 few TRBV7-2 TGTGCCAGCAGCTTAGATCGCGGGGGGGCCAGGACAGATACGCAGTATTTT CASSLDRGGARTDTQYF
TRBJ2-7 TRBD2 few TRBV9 TGTGCCAGCAGCGTTTCCGGGGGGAGGTCTGAGCAGTACTTC CASSVSGGRSEQYF
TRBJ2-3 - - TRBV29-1 TGCAGCGCTGTTGTGAGGGCCCCGGAGGTTACAATGGCTAGAGGTACGCAGTATTTT CSAVVRAPEVTMARGTQYF
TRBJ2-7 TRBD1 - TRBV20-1 TGCAGTGCTGGGGAAATAACGACAGGGTCCCCCTACGAGCAGTACTTC CSAGEITTGSPYEQYF
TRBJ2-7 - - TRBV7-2 TGTGCCAGCAGCATGACACCCTACGAGCAGTACTTC CASSMTPYEQYF
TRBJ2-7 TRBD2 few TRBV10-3 TGTGCCATCAGCCTGACTAGCGGGGGTCCTTACTACGAGCAGTACTTC CAISLTSGGPYYEQYF
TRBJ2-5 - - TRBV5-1 TGCGCCAGCGGGGGTGGGAGCATTCAAGAGACCCAGTACTTC CASGGGSIQETQYF
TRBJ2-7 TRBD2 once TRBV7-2 TGTGCCAGCAGCTCGATGGGACTAGCCTCCTACGAGCAGTACTTC CASSSMGLASYEQYF
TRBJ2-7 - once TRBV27 TGTGCCAGCAGTCGATGGGGCAACCCCTACGAGCAGTACTTC CASSRWGNPYEQYF
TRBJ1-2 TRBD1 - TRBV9 TGTGCCAGCAGCCGAAAGGGACAGGGGCTTCGATATGGCTACACCTTC CASSRKGQGLRYGYTF
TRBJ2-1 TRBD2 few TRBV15 TGTGCCACCCAACTAGCGGGGGGGCCATATGAGCAGTTCTTC CATQLAGGPYEQFF
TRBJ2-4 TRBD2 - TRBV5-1 TGCGCCAGCAGCTTTGGGGGGGGTACTGAGAACATTCAGTACTTC CASSFGGGTENIQYF
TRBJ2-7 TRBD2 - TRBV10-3 TGTGCCATCAGAAGAGGACTAGCGGACAACGAGCAGTACTTC CAIRRGLADNEQYF
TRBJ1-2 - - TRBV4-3 TGCGCCAGCAGCCAAGATCGAAACAATTATGGCTACACCTTC CASSQDRNNYGYTF
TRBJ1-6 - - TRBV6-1 TGTGCCAGCAGCGTCCCAGGGGCTCCCGGGGTTTCACCCCTCCACTTT CASSVPGAPGVSPLHF
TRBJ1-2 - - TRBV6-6 TGTGCCAGCAGTTACGTGGTTGGGGGAAACTATGGCTACACCTTC CASSYVVGGNYGYTF
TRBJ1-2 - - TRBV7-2 TGTGCCAGCAGCCCACGGACAGATTTCGCCAGATCGGGCTACACCTTC CASSPRTDFARSGYTF
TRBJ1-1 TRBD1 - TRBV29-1 TGCAGCGCCCTACAGGGGAAGAACACTGAAGCTTTCTTT CSALQGKNTEAFF
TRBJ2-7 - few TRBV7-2 TGTGCCAGCAGCCGCCGACAGCGCTCCTACGAGCAGTACTTC CASSRRQRSYEQYF
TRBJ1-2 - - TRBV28 TGTGCCAGCAGTTTCGGTGTTAATTCCTATGGCTACACCTTC CASSFGVNSYGYTF
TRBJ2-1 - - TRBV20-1 TGCAGTGCTAGAGATATAGGGGACCACAATGAGCAGTTCTTC CSARDIGDHNEQFF
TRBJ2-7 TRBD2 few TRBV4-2 TGTGCCAGCAGCCAGAGCAGAGCGGGGGGCTACGAGCAGTACTTC CASSQSRAGGYEQYF
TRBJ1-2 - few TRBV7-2 TGTGCCAGCAGCTTATGGCCCGGACTGGGTGGCTATGGCTACACCTTC CASSLWPGLGGYGYTF
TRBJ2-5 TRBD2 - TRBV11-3 TGTGCCAGCAGCTTAGGTACTAGCGGGGAACTCACGGAGACCCAGTACTTC CASSLGTSGELTETQYF
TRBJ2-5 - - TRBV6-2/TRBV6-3 TGTGCCAGCAGTTTCAGGGGCGCGCAGACCCAGTACTTC CASSFRGAQTQYF
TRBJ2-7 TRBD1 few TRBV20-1 TGCAGTGCTAGAGATCGGGGACAGACCTACGAGCAGTACTTC CSARDRGQTYEQYF
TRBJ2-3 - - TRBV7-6 TGTGCCAGCAGCTTAGCGGTGCTAGATACGCAGTATTTT CASSLAVLDTQYF
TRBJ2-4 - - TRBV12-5 TGTGCTAGTGGTTTGGTAACTAATGAGCAGTACTTC CASGLVTNEQYF
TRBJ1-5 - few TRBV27 TGTGCCAGCTCGGACGGAAATAGCAATCAGCCCCAGCATTTT CASSDGNSNQPQHF
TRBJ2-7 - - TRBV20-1 TGCAGTGCTAGGAAGACCCGCTCCTACGAGCAGTACTTC CSARKTRSYEQYF